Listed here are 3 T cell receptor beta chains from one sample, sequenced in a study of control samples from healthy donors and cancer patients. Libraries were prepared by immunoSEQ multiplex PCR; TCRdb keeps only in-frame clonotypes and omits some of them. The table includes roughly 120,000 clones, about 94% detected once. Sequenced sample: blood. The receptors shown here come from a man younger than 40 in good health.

CDR3 sequence: CASSPTGAIKETQYF. The DNA of the CDR3 is TGTGCCAGCAGCCCAACAGGGGCCATTAAAGAGACCCAGTACTTC. The chain links TRBV7-2 to TRBJ2-5, with 7 bases identical to TRBD1. Germline V lookup: CDR1 SGHTA, CDR2 FQGNSA. V gave up 5 bases and J gave up 3 bases; unmatched junction bases: 9. The CDR3 sequence is 15 residues long.

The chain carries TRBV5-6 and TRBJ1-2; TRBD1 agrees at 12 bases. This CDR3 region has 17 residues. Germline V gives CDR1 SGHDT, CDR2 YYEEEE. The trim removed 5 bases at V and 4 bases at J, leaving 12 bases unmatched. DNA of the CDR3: TGTGCCAGCAGTTTGTGGCCGGGACAGGGGGCGGGCTATGGCTACACCTTC. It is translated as CASSLWPGQGAGYGYTF.

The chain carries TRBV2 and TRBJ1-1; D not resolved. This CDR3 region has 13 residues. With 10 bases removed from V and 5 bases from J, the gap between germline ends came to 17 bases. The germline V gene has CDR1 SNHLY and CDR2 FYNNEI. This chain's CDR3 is CATGRGQLTEAFF. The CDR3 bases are TGTGCCACCGGTCGCGGGCAGCTAACTGAAGCTTTCTTT.